Each of the 12 T cell receptor beta chains below was sequenced from the same sample in a study of blood T cell repertoires in COVID-19. TCRdb keeps only in-frame clones here, not all; method: immunoSEQ multiplex PCR. The data show some 210,000 clones, with roughly 88% seen just once and 5.5% to 7% held by the top ten. Specimen: peripheral blood. The receptors derive from a woman aged 40 to 50 who had recovered from COVID-19.

The chain links TRBV6-2 or TRBV6-3 to TRBJ2-2, with 9 bases aligning to TRBD2. Trimming cost V 4 bases and J 0 bases; bases outside gene matches: 0. Germline values: CDR1 MNHEY, CDR2 SVGEGT. The length of the CDR3 is 15 residues. The DNA of the CDR3 is TGTGCCAGCAGTTGGACTAGCGCGAACACCGGGGAGCTGTTTTTT. It codes for CASSWTSANTGELFF.

The chain couples TRBV5-5 to TRBJ2-6; TRBD1 might be the D (5 bases). Germline CDR1 SGHKS, CDR2 YYEKEE (reference sequence). Trimming left V 6 bases short and J 0 bases short, with 7 bases between. The CDR3 totals 14 residues. CDR3 amino acids: CASTTGSGANVLTF. The DNA of the CDR3 is TGTGCCAGCACCACAGGCTCTGGGGCCAACGTCCTGACTTTC.

The V gene is TRBV9, the J gene TRBJ2-1; D call uncertain. The CDR3 covers 16 residues. Germline CDR1 reads SGDLS; CDR2 reads YYNGEE. Trimming took off 4 bases at V and 3 bases at J, with 17 bases between the two ends. The CDR3 coding sequence is TGTGCCAGCAGCCCCACCGGCGCGGATCACTACAATGAGCAGTTCTTC. Its translation: CASSPTGADHYNEQFF.

The chain uses TRBV18 and TRBJ1-1, with D possibly TRBD1 on 5 matching bases. CDR1 is KGHSH and CDR2 is LQKENI in the germline V gene. CDR3 length: 14 amino acids. Trimming left V 5 bases short and J 0 bases short, with 10 bases between. CDR3 amino acids: CASSSRQMNTEAFF. CDR3 in DNA: TGTGCCAGCTCATCGAGACAGATGAACACTGAAGCTTTCTTT.

The rearrangement joins TRBV2 to TRBJ1-4; maybe TRBD1 (5 bases). Germline V CDR1 and CDR2: SNHLY, FYNNEI. CDR3 length: 12 residues. V gave up 6 bases and J gave up 8 bases, with 10 bases separating them. The CDR3 nucleotides are TGTGCCAGCAGATGGGGCGGCGAAAAACTGTTTTTT. Amino acids: CASRWGGEKLFF.

The chain joins TRBV19 to TRBJ1-1; the match to TRBD1 covers 8 bases. Trimming cost V 3 bases and J 5 bases; bases outside gene matches: 11. CDR1 and CDR2 (germline): LNHDA, SQIVND (reference sequence). The CDR3 totals 16 residues. This CDR3 reads CASSIYQRTGRTEAFF. The CDR3, as DNA: TGTGCCAGTAGTATTTATCAACGGACAGGGAGAACTGAAGCTTTCTTT.

The chain joins TRBV9 to TRBJ1-4, with D maybe TRBD1 (6 bases). Trimming shortened V by 3 bases and J by 0 bases, and 12 bases separated the two germline ends. Germline CDR1 SGDLS, CDR2 YYNGEE. The CDR3 loop spans 16 amino acids. CDR3 bases: TGTGCCAGCAGCGCCCTGGGACATCCAACTAATGAAAAACTGTTTTTT. It codes for CASSALGHPTNEKLFF.

This rearrangement joins TRBV5-1 to TRBJ1-1; 7 nucleotides align to TRBD1. From germline, CDR1 is SGHRS and CDR2 YFSETQ. This CDR3 comprises 14 residues. After removal of 4 bases from V and 7 bases from J, the junction contained 10 bases not matched to a gene. The CDR3 DNA follows: TGCGCCAGCAGCGTAGGACAGGCGAAGAATGAAGCTTTCTTT. Protein product: CASSVGQAKNEAFF.

The V call is TRBV4-1, the J call TRBJ2-1, with D perhaps TRBD1 (6 bases). The germline V gene has CDR1 MGHRA and CDR2 YSYEKL. This CDR3 has 15 amino acids. The V end was cut by 0 bases, the J end by 13 bases, with 19 bases between. The CDR3 region is CASSQEEDLQGIQFF. CDR3 nucleotides: TGCGCCAGCAGCCAAGAGGAGGATCTACAGGGAATCCAGTTCTTC.

The V and J genes are TRBV29-1 and TRBJ2-3; 9 bases fit TRBD2. V dropped 1 base and J dropped 4; count of bases not matched to a gene: 3. CDR3 length: 14 residues. Per germline, CDR1 SQVTM and CDR2 ANQGSEA. The CDR3 DNA reads as TGCAGCGTTGAAGTGGCGGGAGGGCCAGATACGCAGTATTTT. It yields the protein CSVEVAGGPDTQYF.

This clone was counted a few times. The chain is built from TRBV2 and TRBJ2-1, with 10 bases fitting TRBD2. This CDR3 comprises 16 residues. The J segment lost 7 bases and the V segment lost 6 bases, leaving 12 bases of the junction unmatched. Looked up from germline, CDR1 is SNHLY and CDR2 is FYNNEI. For the CDR3, the DNA is TGTGCCAGCAGACGTCCAGCGGGAGGGCCGTGGAATGAGCAGTTCTTC. It is translated as CASRRPAGGPWNEQFF.

The chain employs TRBV28 and TRBJ2-7; 10 bases map to TRBD2. The trim removed 4 bases at V and 5 bases at J, leaving 8 bases unmatched. The CDR3 has 15 residues. The germline V gene encodes CDR1 MDHEN and CDR2 SYDVKM. The CDR3 DNA sequence: TGTGCCAGCAGTTCCCCTAGCGGGAGTACCCACGAGCAGTACTTC. Translated: CASSSPSGSTHEQYF.